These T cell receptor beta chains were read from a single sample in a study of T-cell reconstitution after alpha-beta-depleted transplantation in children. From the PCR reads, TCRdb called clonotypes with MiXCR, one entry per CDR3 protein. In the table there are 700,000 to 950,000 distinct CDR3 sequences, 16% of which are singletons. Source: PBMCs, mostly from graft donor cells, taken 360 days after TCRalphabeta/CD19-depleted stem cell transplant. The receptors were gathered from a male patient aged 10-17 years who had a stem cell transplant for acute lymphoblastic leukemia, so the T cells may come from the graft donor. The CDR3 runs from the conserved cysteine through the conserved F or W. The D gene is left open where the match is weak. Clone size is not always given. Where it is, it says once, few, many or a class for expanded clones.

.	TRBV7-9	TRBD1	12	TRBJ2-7	TGTGCCAGCGGAGACAGGGGTTACGAGCAGTACTTC	CASGDRGYEQYF
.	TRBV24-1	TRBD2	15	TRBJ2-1	TGTGCCACCAGTAGGAGCGGGAGTTCGCACAATGAGCAGTTCTTC	CATSRSGSSHNEQFF
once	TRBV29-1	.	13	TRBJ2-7	TGCAGCGTTCGACGCCCGTTGACCTACGAGCAGTACTTC	CSVRRPLTYEQYF
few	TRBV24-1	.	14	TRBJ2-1	TGTGCCACCAGTGACTTGATCCTTGCGGGTGAGCAGTTCTTC	CATSDLILAGEQFF
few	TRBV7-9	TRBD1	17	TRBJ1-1	TGTGCCAGCACCCTGGGACAGGGGGCTGGTAGGGGCACTGAAGCTTTCTTT	CASTLGQGAGRGTEAFF
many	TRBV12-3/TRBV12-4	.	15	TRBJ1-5	TGTGCCAGCAGTCCCAGGGTAAATAGCAATCAGCCCCAGCATTTT	CASSPRVNSNQPQHF
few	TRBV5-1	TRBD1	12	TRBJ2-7	TGCGCCAGCAGCGACAGGGTGCGGGAGCAGTACTTC	CASSDRVREQYF
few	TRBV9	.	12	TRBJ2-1	TGTGCCAGCAGCGTTTGGGGCGATGAGCAGTTCTTC	CASSVWGDEQFF
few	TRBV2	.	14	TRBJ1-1	TGTGCCAGCACCCTGGATAACATGAACACTGAAGCTTTCTTT	CASTLDNMNTEAFF
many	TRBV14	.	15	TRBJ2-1	TGTGCCAGCAGCCAAGATCTAGGCTACTACAATGAGCAGTTCTTC	CASSQDLGYYNEQFF